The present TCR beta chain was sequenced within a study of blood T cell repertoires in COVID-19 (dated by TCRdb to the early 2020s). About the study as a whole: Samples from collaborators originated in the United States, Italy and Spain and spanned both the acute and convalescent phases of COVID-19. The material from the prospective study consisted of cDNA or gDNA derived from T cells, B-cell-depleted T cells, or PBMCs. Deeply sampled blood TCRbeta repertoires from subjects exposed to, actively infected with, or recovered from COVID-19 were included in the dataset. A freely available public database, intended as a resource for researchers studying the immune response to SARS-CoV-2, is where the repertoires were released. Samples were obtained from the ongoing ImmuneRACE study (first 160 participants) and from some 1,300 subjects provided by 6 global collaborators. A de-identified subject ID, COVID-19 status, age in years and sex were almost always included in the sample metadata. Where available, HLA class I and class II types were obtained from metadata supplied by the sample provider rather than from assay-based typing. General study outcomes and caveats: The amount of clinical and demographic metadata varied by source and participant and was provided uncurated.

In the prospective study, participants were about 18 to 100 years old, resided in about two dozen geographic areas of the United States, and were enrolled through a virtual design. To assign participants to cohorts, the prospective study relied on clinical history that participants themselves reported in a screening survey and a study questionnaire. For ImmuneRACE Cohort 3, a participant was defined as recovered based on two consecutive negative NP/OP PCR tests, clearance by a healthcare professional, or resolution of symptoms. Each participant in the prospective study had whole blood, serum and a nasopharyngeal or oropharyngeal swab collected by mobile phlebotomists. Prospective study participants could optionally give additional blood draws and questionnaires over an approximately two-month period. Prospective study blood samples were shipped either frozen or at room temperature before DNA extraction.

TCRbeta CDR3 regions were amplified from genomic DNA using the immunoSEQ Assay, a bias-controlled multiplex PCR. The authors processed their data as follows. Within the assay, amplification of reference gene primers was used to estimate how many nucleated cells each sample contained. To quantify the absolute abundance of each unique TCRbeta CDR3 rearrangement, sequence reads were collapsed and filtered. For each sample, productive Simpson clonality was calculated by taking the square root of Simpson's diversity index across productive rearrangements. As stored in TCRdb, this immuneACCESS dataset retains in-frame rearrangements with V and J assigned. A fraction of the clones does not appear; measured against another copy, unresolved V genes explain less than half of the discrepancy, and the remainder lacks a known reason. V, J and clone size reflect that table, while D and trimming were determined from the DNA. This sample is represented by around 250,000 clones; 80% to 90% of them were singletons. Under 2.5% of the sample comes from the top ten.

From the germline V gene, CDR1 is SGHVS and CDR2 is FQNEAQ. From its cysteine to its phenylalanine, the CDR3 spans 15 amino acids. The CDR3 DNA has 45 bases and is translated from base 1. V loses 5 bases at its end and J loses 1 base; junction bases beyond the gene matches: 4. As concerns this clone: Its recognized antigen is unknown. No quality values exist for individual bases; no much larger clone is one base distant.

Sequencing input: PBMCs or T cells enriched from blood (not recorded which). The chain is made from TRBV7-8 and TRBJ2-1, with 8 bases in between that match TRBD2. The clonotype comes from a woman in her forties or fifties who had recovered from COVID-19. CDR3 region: CASSPTSGSYNEQFF. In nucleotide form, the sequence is TGTGCCAGCAGCCCTACTAGCGGATCCTACAATGAGCAGTTCTTC.